The 14 T cell receptor beta chains given below trace back to one sample, sequenced in a study of vaccination effects on CD4 cells after COVID-19 (dated by TCRdb to 2021 to 2024). The protocol used for the library was the immunoSEQ multiplex PCR assay. The table was pulled from immuneACCESS by TCRdb, which kept in-frame rearrangements only. Such tables lose some clones; where checked, under half of the loss comes from unresolved V genes, and the rest has no known cause. The sample table lists about 73,000 clones, roughly 73% of them with a count of one. The top ten clonotypes cover approximately 2.2% of the sample. After more than 9 days of culture, CD4+ T cells were isolated with the EasySep CD4+ T cell isolation kit. Each participant received two doses of an mRNA SARS-CoV-2 vaccine, either BNT162b2 or mRNA-1273. These receptors have no known antigen. The material was CD4+ T cells from PBMCs cultured without peptide, obtained after COVID-19 vaccination. All receptors come from a human donor who received a COVID-19 vaccine.

This clone was counted only a few times. The chain has TRBV9 and TRBJ2-2; no clear D gene. The CDR3 is 15 residues long. CDR1 is SGDLS, CDR2 YYNGEE, per germline. Trimming took 2 bases from V and 2 from J, leaving 10 bases between them. The CDR3 here is CASSVAPTNTGELFF. As DNA, the CDR3 is TGTGCCAGCAGCGTGGCACCTACTAACACCGGGGAGCTGTTTTTT.

The chain combines TRBV7-3 with TRBJ2-7, with a possible D match to TRBD1 (6 bases). The V end was cut by 3 bases, the J end by 9 bases, with 6 bases between. Germline CDR1 reads SGHTA; CDR2 reads FQGTGA. The CDR3 runs 10 residues. The CDR3 is CASSFRGQYV. The CDR3 DNA reads as TGTGCCAGCAGCTTCAGGGGGCAGTACGTC.

The chain carries TRBV5-4 and TRBJ2-1, with 8 nucleotides matching TRBD2. Germline CDR1 SGHNT, CDR2 YYREEE (reference sequence). Trimming took 0 bases from V and 5 from J; bases not matched to a gene: 10. The CDR3 consists of 17 residues. The CDR3 sequence is CASSLVGGASLNNEQFF. The DNA of the CDR3 is TGTGCCAGCAGCTTGGTCGGGGGGGCCAGTCTCAACAATGAGCAGTTCTTC. The full variable domain, in which reference TRBV5-4 and TRBJ2-1 provide the parts outside the CDR3, is ETGVTQSPTHLIKTRGQQVTLRCSSQSGHNTVSWYQQALGQGPQFIFQYYREEENGRGNFPPRFSGLQFPNYSSELNVNALELDDSALYLCASSLVGGASLNNEQFFGPGTRLTVL.

This chain uses TRBV6-5 with TRBJ2-7; D assignment may be TRBD1 or TRBD2 (5 bases each). Germline V gene sequence: CDR1 MNHEY, CDR2 SVGAGI. V lost 0 bases, J lost 3 bases, and 12 bases lay in between. The CDR3 has 15 amino acids. CDR3 nucleotides: TGTGCCAGCAGTTACTCGAGTGGGGGATACTACGAGCAGTACGTC. This gives the protein CASSYSSGGYYEQYV.

The chain links TRBV28 to TRBJ1-5; D is uncertain. CDR1 is MDHEN, CDR2 SYDVKM, per germline. The ends were cut back, 5 bases at V and 4 bases at J, with 12 bases in the middle. The CDR3 loop spans 14 amino acids. The CDR3 DNA sequence: TGTGCCAGCAGTAGTGAAGCCGGGAATCAGCCCCAGCATTTT. This codes for CASSSEAGNQPQHF.

This clone was observed a few times. This chain connects TRBV6-6 to TRBJ1-1, with TRBD1 as a possible D gene (5 bases). The germline V gene has CDR1 MNHNY and CDR2 SVGAGI (reference sequence). CDR3 length: 15 amino acids. The V and J ends lost 5 bases and 3 bases respectively, with 16 bases between them. In DNA, the CDR3 is TGTGCCAGCAGTCGCCCGGCAGGGAAGGACACTGAAGCTTTCTTT. Translating it yields CASSRPAGKDTEAFF.

The chain couples TRBV19 to TRBJ1-1; D is uncertain. The CDR3 extends over 12 amino acids. Germline loops: CDR1 LNHDA, CDR2 SQIVND (reference sequence). V lost 0 bases and J 10 bases, leaving 9 bases between the germline ends. The CDR3 coding sequence is TGTGCCAGTAGTATAGAGGGGAGTGGAGCTTTCTTT. This codes for CASSIEGSGAFF.

This clone has a handful of counts. The chain joins TRBV4-3 to TRBJ1-2; unclear D gene. The germline V and J ends were trimmed by 3 bases and 5 bases, with 7 bases remaining between them. Germline assignment: CDR1 LGHNA and CDR2 YSLEER. The CDR3 sequence is 12 residues long. The CDR3 sequence is CASSHGSYGYTF. Here the CDR3 DNA reads TGCGCCAGCAGCCATGGGTCATATGGCTACACCTTC.

The chain uses TRBV9 and TRBJ1-3; D gene unclear. Trimming removed 4 bases at V and 4 bases at J, with 24 bases between. The CDR3 is 18 amino acids. Germline CDR1 and CDR2: SGDLS and YYNGEE. The CDR3 coding sequence is TGTGCCAGCAGCTTCGAACCCAAACCGAGCAGCCGCGGAAACACCATATATTTT. It yields the protein CASSFEPKPSSRGNTIYF.

This clone was seen a handful of times. The sample holds other DNA sequences that translate to the same CDR3. V is TRBV18 and J is TRBJ1-6; 9 bases align to TRBD1. Germline V gene sequence: CDR1 KGHSH, CDR2 LQKENI. This CDR3 has 14 residues. Germline trimming cut 6 bases from V and 7 bases from J; bases unmatched to any gene: 4. The chain's CDR3 is CASSRDRENSPLHF. CDR3 nucleotide sequence: TGTGCCAGCTCTCGGGACAGGGAGAATTCACCCCTCCACTTT.

The chain combines TRBV10-1 with TRBJ2-5; TRBD2 matches 7 bases. The CDR3 loop spans 14 amino acids. Germline assignment: CDR1 WNHNN and CDR2 SYGVQD (reference sequence). With V trimmed by 3 bases and J by 3 bases, 4 bases remained unmatched. CDR3 nucleotides: TGCGCCAGCAGTGACGGCGGGGGTAAAGAGACCCAGTACTTC. It translates to CASSDGGGKETQYF.

The chain has TRBV28 and TRBJ2-5; TRBD2 is a possible D gene (6 bases). The germline V and J ends were trimmed by 6 bases and 2 bases, with 16 bases remaining between them. This CDR3 has 15 amino acids. CDR1 is MDHEN, CDR2 SYDVKM, per germline. The CDR3 nucleotides read TGTGCCAGCAGCTCCGCCGGGGGAGCACAAGAGACCCAGTACTTC. Translating gives CASSSAGGAQETQYF. Full variable domain (missing parts from reference TRBV28 and TRBJ2-5): DVKVTQSSRYLVKRTGEKVFLECVQDMDHENMFWYRQDPGLGLRLIYFSYDVKMKEKGDIPEGYSVSREKKERFSLILESASTNQTSMYLCASSSAGGAQETQYFGPGTRLLVL.

The V and J genes are TRBV10-1 and TRBJ1-1; D is unresolved. This CDR3 spans 12 amino acids. Between the trimmed V and J ends, which lost 4 bases and 2 bases, there was a span of 5 bases. CDR1 is WNHNN and CDR2 is SYGVQD in the germline V gene (reference sequence). CDR3 protein: CASSGSNTEAFF. The CDR3, as DNA: TGCGCCAGCAGTGGGAGTAACACTGAAGCTTTCTTT.

The chain is built from TRBV9 and TRBJ2-3; D perhaps matches TRBD1 (6 bases). V gave up 4 bases and J gave up 6 bases, with 18 bases separating them. Germline V gives CDR1 SGDLS, CDR2 YYNGEE. The CDR3 is 15 residues long. CDR3 in DNA: TGTGCCAGCAGCTCATCACCTACAGGGTCGGATACGCAGTATTTT. Encoded protein: CASSSSPTGSDTQYF.